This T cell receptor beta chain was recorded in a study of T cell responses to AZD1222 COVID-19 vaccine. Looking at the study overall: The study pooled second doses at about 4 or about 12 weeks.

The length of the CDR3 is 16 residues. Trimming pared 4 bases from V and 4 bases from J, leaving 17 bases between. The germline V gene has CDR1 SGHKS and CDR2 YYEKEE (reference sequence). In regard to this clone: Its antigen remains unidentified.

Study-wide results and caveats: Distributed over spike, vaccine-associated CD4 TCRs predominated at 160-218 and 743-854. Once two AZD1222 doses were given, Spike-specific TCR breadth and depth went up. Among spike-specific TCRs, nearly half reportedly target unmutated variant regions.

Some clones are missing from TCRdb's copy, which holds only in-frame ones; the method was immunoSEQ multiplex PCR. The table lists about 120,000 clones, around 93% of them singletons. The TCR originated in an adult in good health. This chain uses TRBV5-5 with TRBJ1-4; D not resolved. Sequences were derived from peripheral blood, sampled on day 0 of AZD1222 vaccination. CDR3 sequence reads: CASSPGWNGVNEKLFF. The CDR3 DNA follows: TGTGCCAGCAGCCCGGGTTGGAACGGAGTTAATGAAAAACTGTTTTTT.